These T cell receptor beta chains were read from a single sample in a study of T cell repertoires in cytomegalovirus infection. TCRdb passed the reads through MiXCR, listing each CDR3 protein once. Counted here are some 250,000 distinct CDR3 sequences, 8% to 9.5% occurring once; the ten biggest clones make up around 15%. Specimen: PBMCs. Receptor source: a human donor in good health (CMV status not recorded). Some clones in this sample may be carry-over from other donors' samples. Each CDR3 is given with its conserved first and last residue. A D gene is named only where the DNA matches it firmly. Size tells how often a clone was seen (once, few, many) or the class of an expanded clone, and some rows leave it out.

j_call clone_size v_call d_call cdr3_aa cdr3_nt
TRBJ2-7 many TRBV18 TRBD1 CASSAGTGLSYEQYF TGTGCCAGCTCAGCCGGGACAGGGCTTTCCTACGAGCAGTACTTC
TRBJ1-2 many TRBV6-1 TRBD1 CASSGGTGELPSDGYTF TGTGCCAGCAGTGGCGGGACAGGGGAACTCCCTTCTGATGGCTACACCTTC
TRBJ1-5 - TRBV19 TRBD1 CASSDRVVQPQHF TGTGCCAGTAGTGACAGGGTAGTTCAGCCCCAGCATTTT
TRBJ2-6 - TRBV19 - CASSIRVSGANVLTF TGTGCCAGTAGTATAAGAGTCTCTGGGGCCAACGTCCTGACTTTC
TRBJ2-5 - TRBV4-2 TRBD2 CASSSRSGGAKETQYF TGTGCCAGCAGCTCCCGTTCGGGAGGGGCGAAAGAGACCCAGTACTTC
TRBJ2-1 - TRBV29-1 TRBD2 CSVEASGGFEGEQFF TGCAGCGTTGAAGCTAGCGGGGGGTTCGAGGGTGAGCAGTTCTTC
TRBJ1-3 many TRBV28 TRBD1 CASSLRTGIISGNTIYF TGTGCCAGCAGTCTCCGGACAGGGATCATCTCTGGAAACACCATATATTTT
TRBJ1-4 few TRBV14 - CASSPLELAEKLFF TGTGCCAGCAGCCCCCTTGAACTGGCTGAAAAACTGTTTTTT
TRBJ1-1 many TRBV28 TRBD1 CASSLQGGYTEAFF TGTGCCAGCAGTTTACAGGGGGGGTACACTGAAGCTTTCTTT
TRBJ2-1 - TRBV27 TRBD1 CASRGQGVGEQFF TGTGCCAGCCGGGGACAGGGGGTCGGTGAGCAGTTCTTC
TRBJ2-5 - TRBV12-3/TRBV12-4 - CASSLEMTGDETQYF TGTGCCAGCAGTTTAGAGATGACAGGTGATGAGACCCAGTACTTC
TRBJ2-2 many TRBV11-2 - CASSLVGGINTGELFF TGTGCCAGCAGCTTAGTTGGGGGAATCAACACCGGGGAGCTGTTTTTT
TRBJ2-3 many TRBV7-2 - CASSPQLPQAQYF TGTGCCAGCAGCCCCCAGTTGCCTCAGGCGCAGTATTTT
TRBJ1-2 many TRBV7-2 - CASSLASTNYGYTF TGTGCCAGCAGCTTAGCGTCCACTAACTATGGCTACACCTTC
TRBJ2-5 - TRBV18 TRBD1 CASSPVPITGGQETQYF TGTGCCAGCTCACCTGTACCCATAACAGGGGGGCAAGAGACCCAGTACTTC
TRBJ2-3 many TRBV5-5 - CASSLASGRDTQYF TGTGCCAGCAGCTTGGCCTCTGGTAGGGATACGCAGTATTTT
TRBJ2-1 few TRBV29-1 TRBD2 CSVGLAGASSYNEQFF TGCAGCGTTGGACTAGCGGGGGCGAGCTCCTACAATGAGCAGTTCTTC
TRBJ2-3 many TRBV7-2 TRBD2 CASSSVAGGGLDTQYF TGTGCCAGCAGCTCGGTAGCGGGAGGGGGTTTGGATACGCAGTATTTT
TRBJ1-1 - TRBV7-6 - CASSLRSGTMMNTEAFF TGTGCCAGCAGCTTAAGGTCAGGGACGATGATGAACACTGAAGCTTTCTTT
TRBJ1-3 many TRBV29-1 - CSVVVGDTIYF TGCAGCGTTGTCGTGGGTGACACCATATATTTT
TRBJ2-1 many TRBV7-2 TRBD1 CASSKDRDYNEQFF TGTGCCAGCAGCAAGGACAGGGACTACAATGAGCAGTTCTTC
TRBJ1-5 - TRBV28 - CASSFGPQPTGHF TGTGCCAGCAGTTTCGGGCCGCAGCCCACCGGGCATTTT
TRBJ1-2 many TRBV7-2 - CASSFDINYGYTF TGTGCCAGCAGCTTTGACATCAACTATGGCTACACCTTC
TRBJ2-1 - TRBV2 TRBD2 CASRQGLAGIHEQFF TGTGCCAGCAGGCAGGGACTAGCGGGGATTCATGAGCAGTTCTTC
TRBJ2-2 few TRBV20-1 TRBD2 CSATSSGAHTLGTGELFF TGCAGTGCCACCTCTAGCGGGGCGCACACCTTGGGGACCGGGGAGCTGTTTTTT
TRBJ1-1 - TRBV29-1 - CSVGIGMGTEAFF TGCAGCGTTGGGATCGGGATGGGCACTGAAGCTTTCTTT
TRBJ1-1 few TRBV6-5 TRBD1 CASSEDRGGNTEAFF TGTGCCAGCAGTGAAGACAGGGGGGGGAACACTGAAGCTTTCTTT
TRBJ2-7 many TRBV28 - CASTSFAPPFEQYF TGTGCCAGCACTAGTTTTGCCCCCCCCTTCGAGCAGTACTTC
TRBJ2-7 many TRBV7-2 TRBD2 CASSLTAGGHEQYF TGTGCCAGCAGCTTAACAGCGGGGGGCCACGAGCAGTACTTC
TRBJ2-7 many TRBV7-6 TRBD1 CASSLGQGGQSYEQYF TGTGCCAGCAGCTTGGGACAGGGGGGGCAATCCTACGAGCAGTACTTC
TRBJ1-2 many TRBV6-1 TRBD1 CASSNLDRVENGYTF TGTGCCAGCAGCAACCTGGACAGGGTGGAGAATGGCTACACCTTC
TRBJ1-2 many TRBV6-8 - CASSYQGLDGYTF TGTGCCAGCAGCTATCAGGGGCTGGATGGCTACACCTTC
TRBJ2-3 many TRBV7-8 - CASSLASNTGLRTDTQYF TGTGCCAGCAGCTTAGCCTCCAACACGGGATTACGAACAGATACGCAGTATTTT
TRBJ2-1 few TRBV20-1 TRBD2 CSVWTSGPSNEQFF TGCAGTGTTTGGACTAGCGGACCTTCCAATGAGCAGTTCTTC
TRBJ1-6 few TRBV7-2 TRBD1 CASSQDRGTSALHF TGTGCCAGCAGCCAAGACAGGGGGACTTCGGCCCTCCACTTT
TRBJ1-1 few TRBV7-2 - CASRQGGFAEAFF TGTGCCAGCAGACAGGGAGGGTTCGCTGAAGCTTTCTTT
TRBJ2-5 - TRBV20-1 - CSASSDRQETQYF TGCAGTGCTAGTTCGGACAGACAGGAGACCCAGTACTTC
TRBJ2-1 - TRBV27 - CASSLFGKEKQFF TGTGCCAGCAGTTTATTTGGGAAGGAAAAGCAGTTCTTC
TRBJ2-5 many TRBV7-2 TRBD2 CASSPRGSGRAGQTQYF TGTGCCAGCAGCCCCCGGGGGAGCGGGAGGGCCGGGCAGACCCAGTACTTC
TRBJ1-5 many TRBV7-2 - CASSLVGRSGSDQPQHF TGTGCCAGCAGCTTAGTCGGTCGTTCGGGATCCGATCAGCCCCAGCATTTT
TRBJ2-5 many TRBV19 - CASSMRDSNQETQYF TGTGCCAGTAGTATGCGGGACAGCAACCAAGAGACCCAGTACTTC
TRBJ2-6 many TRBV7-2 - CASSSQKSGANVLTF TGTGCCAGCAGCTCACAGAAATCTGGGGCCAACGTCCTGACTTTC
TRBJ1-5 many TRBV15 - CATSRPQGNPVGQPQHF TGTGCCACCAGCAGACCACAGGGTAACCCAGTCGGTCAGCCCCAGCATTTT
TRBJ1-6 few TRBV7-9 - CASSLDGKNSPLHF TGTGCCAGCAGCTTAGACGGAAAGAATTCACCCCTCCACTTT
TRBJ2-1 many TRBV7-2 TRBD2 CASSQRIAGGRNEQFF TGTGCCAGCAGCCAGCGTATAGCGGGGGGACGAAATGAGCAGTTCTTC
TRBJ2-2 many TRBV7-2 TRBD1 CASSPDRGPGKAGELFF TGTGCCAGCAGTCCCGACAGGGGGCCAGGGAAGGCCGGGGAGCTGTTTTTT
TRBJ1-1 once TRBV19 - CASSTQPLAEAFF TGTGCCAGTTCTACCCAGCCTTTAGCTGAAGCTTTCTTT